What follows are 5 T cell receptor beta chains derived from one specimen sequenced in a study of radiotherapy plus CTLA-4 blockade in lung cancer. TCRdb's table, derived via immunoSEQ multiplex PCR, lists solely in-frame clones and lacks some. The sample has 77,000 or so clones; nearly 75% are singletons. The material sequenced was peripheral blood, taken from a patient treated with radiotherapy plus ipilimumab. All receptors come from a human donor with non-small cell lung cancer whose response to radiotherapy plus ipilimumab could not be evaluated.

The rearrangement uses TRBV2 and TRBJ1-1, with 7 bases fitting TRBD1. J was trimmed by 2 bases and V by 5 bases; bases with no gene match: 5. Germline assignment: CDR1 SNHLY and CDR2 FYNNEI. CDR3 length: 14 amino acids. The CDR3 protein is CASSPGTANTEAFF. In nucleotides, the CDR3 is TGTGCCAGCAGTCCCGGGACAGCAAACACTGAAGCTTTCTTT.

Here the CDR3 reads CATGRLQGNTEAFF. CDR3 DNA: TGTGCCACCGGCCGCTTACAGGGGAACACTGAAGCTTTCTTT. The V and J genes are TRBV6-5 and TRBJ1-1; a weak D match, TRBD1 (6 bases). Per germline, CDR1 MNHEY and CDR2 SVGAGI. This CDR3 region has 14 residues. V was cut by 10 bases and J by 1 base, with 16 bases left in between.

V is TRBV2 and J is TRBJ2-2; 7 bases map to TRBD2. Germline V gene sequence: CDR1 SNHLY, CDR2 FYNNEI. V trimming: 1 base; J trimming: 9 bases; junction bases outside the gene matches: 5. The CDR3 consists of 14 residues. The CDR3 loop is CASSEGGGTRELFF. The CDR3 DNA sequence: TGTGCCAGCAGTGAAGGGGGAGGGACGAGGGAGCTGTTTTTT.

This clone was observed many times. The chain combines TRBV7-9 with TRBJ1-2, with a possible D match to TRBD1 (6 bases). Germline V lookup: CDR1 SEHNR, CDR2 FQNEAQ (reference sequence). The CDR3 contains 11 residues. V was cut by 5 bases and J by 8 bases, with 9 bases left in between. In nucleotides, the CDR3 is TGTGCCAGCAGCCTTGGACAGGGCTACACCTTC. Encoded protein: CASSLGQGYTF.

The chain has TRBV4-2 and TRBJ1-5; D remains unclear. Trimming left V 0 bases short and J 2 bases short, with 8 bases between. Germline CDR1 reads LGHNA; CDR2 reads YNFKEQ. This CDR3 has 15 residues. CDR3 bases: TGTGCCAGCAGCCAAGAGGAGAGAGGCAATCAGCCCCAGCATTTT. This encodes CASSQEERGNQPQHF.